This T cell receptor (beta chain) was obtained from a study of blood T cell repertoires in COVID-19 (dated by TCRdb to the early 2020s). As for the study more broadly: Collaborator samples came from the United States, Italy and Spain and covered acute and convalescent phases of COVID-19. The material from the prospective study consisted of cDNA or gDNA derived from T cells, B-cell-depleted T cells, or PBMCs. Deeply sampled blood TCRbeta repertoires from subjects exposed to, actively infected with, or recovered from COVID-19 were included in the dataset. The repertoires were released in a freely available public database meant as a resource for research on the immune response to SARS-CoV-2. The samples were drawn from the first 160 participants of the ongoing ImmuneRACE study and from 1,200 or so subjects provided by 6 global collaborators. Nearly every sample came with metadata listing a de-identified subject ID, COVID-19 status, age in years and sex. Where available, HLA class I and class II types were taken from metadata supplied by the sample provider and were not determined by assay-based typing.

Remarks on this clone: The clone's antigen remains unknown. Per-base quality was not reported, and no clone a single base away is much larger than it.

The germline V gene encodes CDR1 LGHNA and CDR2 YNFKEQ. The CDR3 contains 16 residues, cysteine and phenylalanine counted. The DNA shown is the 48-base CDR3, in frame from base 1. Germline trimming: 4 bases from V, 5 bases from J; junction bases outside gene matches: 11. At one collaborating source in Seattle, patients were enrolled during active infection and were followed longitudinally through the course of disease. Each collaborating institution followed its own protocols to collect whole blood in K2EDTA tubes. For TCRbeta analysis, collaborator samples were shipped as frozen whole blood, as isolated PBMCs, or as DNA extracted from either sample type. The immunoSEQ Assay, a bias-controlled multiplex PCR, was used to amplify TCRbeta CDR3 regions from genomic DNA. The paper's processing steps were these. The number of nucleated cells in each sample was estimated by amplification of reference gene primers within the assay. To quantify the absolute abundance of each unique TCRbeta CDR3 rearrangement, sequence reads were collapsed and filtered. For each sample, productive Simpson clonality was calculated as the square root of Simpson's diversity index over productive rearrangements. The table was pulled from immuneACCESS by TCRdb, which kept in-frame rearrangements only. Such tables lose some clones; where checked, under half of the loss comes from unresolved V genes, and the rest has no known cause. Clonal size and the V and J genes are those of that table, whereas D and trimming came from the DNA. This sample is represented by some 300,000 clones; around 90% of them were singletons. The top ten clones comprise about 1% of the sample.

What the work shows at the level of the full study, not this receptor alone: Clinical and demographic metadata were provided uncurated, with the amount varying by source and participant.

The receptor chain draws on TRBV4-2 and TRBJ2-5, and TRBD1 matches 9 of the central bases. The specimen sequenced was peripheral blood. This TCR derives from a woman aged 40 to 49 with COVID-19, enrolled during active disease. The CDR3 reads CASSRGGTGNRETQYF. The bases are TGTGCCAGCAGCCGGGGGGGGACAGGGAACCGGGAGACCCAGTACTTC.